The 23 T cell receptor beta chains below were found in one sample sequenced in a study of cytomegalovirus exposure and HLA in healthy donors. 60 Vbeta and 13 Jbeta primers were used in PCR. The assay was immunoSEQ multiplex PCR, and TCRdb's table has in-frame clones only and misses some. The table records about 150,000 clones, 70% to 80% of them present only once. Material for sequencing was PBMCs. The receptors were gathered from a human donor in good health.

The chain employs TRBV19 and TRBJ2-7, with D unclear. CDR3 length: 15 amino acids. The V gene lost 3 bases and the J gene lost 3 bases, with 15 bases spanning the gap. Germline values: CDR1 LNHDA, CDR2 SQIVND (reference sequence). The CDR3, as DNA: TGTGCCAGTAGTATTAATCTGGGCAGGATCTACGAGCAGTACTTC. Translation: CASSINLGRIYEQYF.

This clone was observed a handful of times. The chain has TRBV6-5 and TRBJ1-4; perhaps TRBD1 as D (5 bases). Per germline, CDR1 MNHEY and CDR2 SVGAGI. The V and J ends lost 6 bases and 10 bases respectively, with 12 bases between them. CDR3 size: 12 residues. The CDR3 sequence: CASSPDRLKLFF. DNA for the CDR3: TGTGCCAGCAGCCCTGACAGATTAAAACTGTTTTTT.

The chain carries TRBV15 and TRBJ2-1, with TRBD1 matching 8 bases. Germline V CDR1 and CDR2: LNHNV, YYDKDF (reference sequence). The V and J ends lost 0 bases and 5 bases, in that order; junction bases with no gene match: 6. The CDR3 length is 16 residues. CDR3 coding DNA: TGTGCCACCAGCAGAGATCCGTGGACAGGGAACAATGAGCAGTTCTTC. This encodes CATSRDPWTGNNEQFF.

This clone was observed a few times. The chain recombines TRBV18 with TRBJ2-1, with D tentatively TRBD2 (6 bases). The length of the CDR3 is 13 residues. Germline CDR1 and CDR2: KGHSH and LQKENI. Trimming pared 3 bases from V and 10 bases from J, leaving 13 bases between. The DNA for the CDR3 is TGTGCCAGCTCACCCCTCCCAAGCGGGGAGCAGTTCTTC. This translates into CASSPLPSGEQFF.

This chain links TRBV6-1 with TRBJ2-7; TRBD2 aligns across 7 bases. The CDR3 contains 13 residues. Unmatched junction bases numbered 2, after V lost 6 bases and J lost 0 bases. Germline V CDR1 and CDR2: MNHNS, SASEGT. The CDR3 coding sequence is TGTGCCAGCAGCACGGGGGGCTCCTACGAGCAGTACTTC. As protein: CASSTGGSYEQYF.

The chain combines TRBV7-9 with TRBJ2-1; 7 bases match TRBD2. Germline-derived CDR1 and CDR2 are SEHNR and FQNEAQ (reference sequence). The CDR3 totals 14 residues. V lost 6 bases and J lost 5; bases outside the gene matches: 7. The chain's CDR3 is CASSKTSPDNEQFF. CDR3 sequence (DNA): TGTGCCAGCAGTAAGACTAGCCCAGACAATGAGCAGTTCTTC. The full variable domain, rest sourced from reference TRBV7-9 and TRBJ2-1, is DTGVSQNPRHKITKRGQNVTFRCDPISEHNRLYWYRQTLGQGPEFLTYFQNEAQLEKSRLLSDRFSAERPKGSFSTLEIQRTEQGDSAMYLCASSKTSPDNEQFFGPGTRLTVL.

The rearrangement uses TRBV19 and TRBJ1-2; no firm D call. V lost 4 bases to trimming and J lost 6 bases, with 6 bases between them. The CDR3 consists of 11 residues. Germline assignment: CDR1 LNHDA and CDR2 SQIVND (reference sequence). CDR3 coding DNA: TGTGCCAGTAGTACGGGGAATGGCTACACCTTC. Translated: CASSTGNGYTF.

In its sample, this clone was seen once. This rearrangement joins TRBV25-1 to TRBJ1-3; 10 bases are shared with TRBD1. The J segment lost 7 bases and the V segment lost 1 base, leaving 1 base of the junction unmatched. In germline, CDR1 is MGHDK, CDR2 SYGVNS. This CDR3 spans 14 amino acids. For the CDR3, the DNA is TGTGCCAGCAGTGAATTGGGACAGGGGAACACCATATATTTT. Translated: CASSELGQGNTIYF.

The rearrangement links TRBV9 to TRBJ1-2; TRBD1 matches at 9 bases. Germline trimming cut 3 bases from V and 0 bases from J; bases unmatched to any gene: 12. From germline, CDR1 is SGDLS and CDR2 YYNGEE. This CDR3 has 18 amino acids. CDR3 amino acids: CASSANRGLIPSNYGYTF. As DNA, the CDR3 is TGTGCCAGCAGCGCAAACAGGGGGCTGATCCCCTCTAACTATGGCTACACCTTC.

The V and J genes are TRBV11-1 and TRBJ2-3; 7 positions match TRBD1. The CDR3 is made up of 15 amino acids. J gave up 4 bases and V 2 bases, and 6 bases lay outside the gene matches. Germline V gene sequence: CDR1 SGHAT, CDR2 FQDESV (reference sequence). CDR3 sequence: CASSLRGQFSDTQYF. In DNA form, the CDR3 reads TGTGCCAGCAGCTTAAGGGGACAGTTTTCAGATACGCAGTATTTT.

The J gene is TRBJ2-1, the V gene TRBV11-2; D remains unclear. The V gene's germline CDR1 is SGHAT and CDR2 FQNNGV. V dropped 1 base and J dropped 4 bases, with 14 bases sitting between them. The CDR3 contains 16 residues. The CDR3 DNA follows: TGTGCCAGCAGCTTAGGACGCCTAGGAGCTTACAATGAGCAGTTCTTC. This gives the protein CASSLGRLGAYNEQFF.

The chain combines TRBV7-9 with TRBJ2-5; 8 bases are a match to TRBD1. This CDR3 region has 18 residues. The germline V gene encodes CDR1 SEHNR and CDR2 FQNEAQ (reference sequence). Germline trimming cut 5 bases from V and 5 bases from J; bases unmatched to any gene: 19. The CDR3 bases are TGTGCCAGCAGCACGAGTCGACAGGGGTTTATGAGATTGGAGACCCAGTACTTC. It translates to CASSTSRQGFMRLETQYF. Full variable domain (outside the CDR3, taken from reference TRBV7-9 and TRBJ2-5): DTGVSQNPRHKITKRGQNVTFRCDPISEHNRLYWYRQTLGQGPEFLTYFQNEAQLEKSRLLSDRFSAERPKGSFSTLEIQRTEQGDSAMYLCASSTSRQGFMRLETQYFGPGTRLLVL.

In DNA, the CDR3 is TGTGCCAGCAACGGCAGGGGGTGGGAGGCCACTGAAGCTTTCTTT. It codes for CASNGRGWEATEAFF. The chain employs TRBV2 and TRBJ1-1; TRBD1 matches at 7 bases. The CDR3 sequence is 15 residues long. V dropped 7 bases and J dropped 4; count of bases not matched to a gene: 12. CDR1 and CDR2 from the germline V gene are SNHLY and FYNNEI.

The V and J genes are TRBV5-1 and TRBJ2-3, with 9 bases lining up with TRBD1. The junction had 4 bases not matched to a gene; V was cut back by 1 base and J by 4 bases. Germline loops: CDR1 SGHRS, CDR2 YFSETQ. The CDR3 spans 15 residues. The CDR3 sequence is CASSLRTGEADTQYF. CDR3 DNA: TGCGCCAGCAGCTTGCGGACAGGGGAGGCAGATACGCAGTATTTT.

The chain couples TRBV19 to TRBJ2-7; D gene ambiguous. V was clipped by 5 bases and J by 6 bases, with 11 bases between them. CDR1 is LNHDA, CDR2 SQIVND, per germline (reference sequence). There are 12 residues in the CDR3. The CDR3 sequence is CASSHSSGEQYF. The CDR3, as DNA: TGTGCCAGTAGTCACTCCTCTGGCGAGCAGTACTTC.

The chain links TRBV19 to TRBJ1-5; D ambiguous. Between the trimmed V and J ends, which lost 3 bases and 1 base, there was a span of 7 bases. CDR3 length: 14 residues. In germline, CDR1 is LNHDA, CDR2 SQIVND (reference sequence). CDR3 in amino acids: CASSIPGSNQPQHF. The CDR3 nucleotides are TGTGCCAGTAGTATCCCCGGGAGCAATCAGCCCCAGCATTTT.

The genes are TRBV27 and TRBJ2-1; TRBD2 is a possible D gene (6 bases). Germline CDR1 and CDR2: MNHEY and SMNVEV (reference sequence). The V and J ends lost 2 bases and 2 bases respectively, with 16 bases between them. There are 17 residues in the CDR3. CDR3 in DNA: TGTGCCAGCAGTTTAACATCCCGTCCTAGCGCCTACAATGAGCAGTTCTTC. Its protein product is CASSLTSRPSAYNEQFF.

This clone was seen a single time. The chain uses TRBV5-1 and TRBJ2-5; 7 nucleotides match TRBD1. The J call may be wrong; the DNA end is better matched by TRBJ2-7. The CDR3 sequence is 15 residues long. Germline CDR1 and CDR2: SGHRS and YFSETQ. The CDR3 spells CASSMEPTGNFEQYF. For the CDR3, the DNA is TGCGCCAGCAGCATGGAACCGACAGGGAATTTCGAGCAGTACTTC.

This chain connects TRBV9 to TRBJ2-2; D is unresolved. CDR3 length: 11 residues. CDR1 and CDR2 (germline): SGDLS, YYNGEE. V was pared by 7 bases and J by 5 bases, with 6 bases between. Here the CDR3 reads CASGLTGELFF. DNA of the CDR3: TGTGCCAGCGGGCTGACCGGGGAGCTGTTTTTT.

There are a few counts of this clone. The genes are TRBV9 and TRBJ1-2, with 11 nucleotides matching TRBD1. Germline V gives CDR1 SGDLS, CDR2 YYNGEE. The CDR3 is 16 residues long. The ends lost 4 bases at V and 2 bases at J; junction bases unmatched: 7. The CDR3 is CASSHYRTGGNYGYTF. As DNA, the CDR3 is TGTGCCAGCAGCCATTATAGGACAGGGGGCAACTATGGCTACACCTTC.

The rearrangement links TRBV7-2 to TRBJ2-1, with TRBD2 identical over 13 bases. Germline CDR1 is SGHTA and CDR2 is FQGNSA. After removal of 5 bases from V and 6 bases from J, the junction contained 7 bases not matched to a gene. The CDR3 loop spans 16 amino acids. The CDR3 sequence is CASSPWTSGSGNEQFF. Here the CDR3 DNA reads TGTGCCAGCAGCCCCTGGACTAGCGGGAGTGGCAATGAGCAGTTCTTC.

The chain combines TRBV19 with TRBJ2-7; 9 nucleotides align to TRBD2. The germline gives CDR1 LNHDA, CDR2 SQIVND (reference sequence). This CDR3 comprises 16 residues. V gave up 0 bases and J gave up 2 bases; unmatched junction bases: 5. CDR3 loop: CASSIDMGLAPYEQYF. The CDR3 region has the DNA TGTGCCAGTAGTATAGACATGGGACTAGCACCCTACGAGCAGTACTTC. Full variable domain (remainder filled in from reference TRBV19 and TRBJ2-7): DGGITQSPKYLFRKEGQNVTLSCEQNLNHDAMYWYRQDPGQGLRLIYYSQIVNDFQKGDIAEGYSVSREKKESFPLTVTSAQKNPTAFYLCASSIDMGLAPYEQYFGPGTRLTVT.

This clone has more than one count but fewer than ten. The genes are TRBV29-1 and TRBJ2-5; D ambiguous. V was clipped by 7 bases and J by 3 bases, with 15 bases between them. Germline values: CDR1 SQVTM, CDR2 ANQGSEA. The CDR3 runs 13 residues. The CDR3 region is CSAAPRFKETQYF. The CDR3, as DNA: TGCAGCGCCGCTCCCAGATTCAAAGAGACCCAGTACTTC.